A selection of T cell receptor beta chains follows, all from one sample in a study of T cells in Graves' hyperthyroidism and ophthalmopathy. TCRdb called the multiplex PCR reads again in MiXCR, with one record for every CDR3 protein. The sample lists some 360,000 distinct CDR3 sequences, about a sixth occurring once. Sequenced input: blood. The receptors come from a woman aged 40 to 55 with Graves' ophthalmopathy. The CDR3 runs from the conserved cysteine through the conserved F or W. D genes are given only for firm matches. For some rows the clone size is stated as once, few or many, or as a class when expanded; others skip it.

V,D,J,size,DNA,CDR3
TRBV11-2,-,TRBJ2-7,many,TGTGCCAGCAGCCCTGTGTGGGACGGTACCTCCTACGAGCAGCACTTC,CASSPVWDGTSYEQHF
TRBV7-9,-,TRBJ2-7,many,TGTGCCAGCAGCTTAGGTGGGAGCGGCCACGAGCAGTACTTC,CASSLGGSGHEQYF
TRBV7-2,-,TRBJ2-7,many,TGTGCCAGCAGCTTAGCCCAGGGATTCCACGAGCAGTACTTC,CASSLAQGFHEQYF
TRBV5-6,TRBD1,TRBJ1-5,few,TGTGCCAGCAGCTCTTTCGGACAGGATAGCAATCAGCCCCAGCATTTT,CASSSFGQDSNQPQHF
TRBV28,-,TRBJ1-2,many,TGTGCCAGCAGTTCCTCACAGGGCTACTATGGCTACACCTTC,CASSSSQGYYGYTF
TRBV20-1,-,TRBJ2-4,many,TGCAGTGCTGGTCCGACGGGGGGCAGGGGAAACATTCAGTACTTC,CSAGPTGGRGNIQYF
TRBV7-3,TRBD2,TRBJ2-5,-,TGTGCCAGCAGCTTCCGCCAGCGGGGGGCTGAAGAGACCCAGTACTTC,CASSFRQRGAEETQYF
TRBV5-6,-,TRBJ1-1,many,TGTGCCAGCAGCTTGTACCGGGGGCAAGGGATGAACACTGAAGCTTTCTTT,CASSLYRGQGMNTEAFF
TRBV6-2/TRBV6-3,-,TRBJ1-5,many,TGTGCCAGCAGTTTCGGGTTTGAGCAGCCCCAGCATTTT,CASSFGFEQPQHF
TRBV29-1,TRBD1,TRBJ2-7,many,TGCAGCGTTGAAGCCGGGACAGGACCCTACGAGCAGTACTTC,CSVEAGTGPYEQYF
TRBV28,-,TRBJ1-2,many,TGTGCCAGCATGTATATGGGGGGCTACACCTTC,CASMYMGGYTF
TRBV19,-,TRBJ1-5,many,TGTGCCAGTAGTATCGGAAAGGGGAATAGCAATCAGCCCCAGCATTTT,CASSIGKGNSNQPQHF